The next 23 T cell receptor beta chains were all read from a single sample in a study of blood T cells in healthy people across ages. Through a sample-barcoded 5' primer and a J-beta primer mix, a second PCR was run for roughly 6 to 12 cycles. TCRdb passed the 5' RACE reads through MiXCR, listing each CDR3 protein once. The sample carries around 790,000 distinct CDR3 sequences, around two fifths recorded once. The sequenced sample was blood. Receptors originate from a man aged 60-69 years in good health.

This rearrangement joins TRBV9 to TRBJ2-5; 14 bases are shared with TRBD2. Germline V gene sequence: CDR1 SGDLS, CDR2 YYNGEE. This CDR3 comprises 17 residues. With V trimmed by 2 bases and J by 4 bases, 7 bases remained unmatched. This chain's CDR3 is CASSVSGTSGGGETQYF. DNA of the CDR3: TGTGCCAGCAGCGTCTCCGGGACTAGCGGGGGTGGAGAGACCCAGTACTTC.

This chain uses TRBV7-9 with TRBJ2-5; D might be TRBD2 (6 bases). V lost 5 bases and J lost 4, with 14 bases in between. CDR1 and CDR2 from the germline V gene are SEHNR and FQNEAQ (reference sequence). The CDR3 covers 14 residues. CDR3 bases: TGTGCCAGCAGCCCCTACTGGGGAGGAGAGACCCAGTACTTC. This sequence encodes CASSPYWGGETQYF.

V is TRBV14 and J is TRBJ2-3; TRBD2 might be the D (5 bases). V was clipped by 0 bases and J by 0 bases, with 13 bases between them. This CDR3 spans 17 amino acids. Per germline, CDR1 SGHDN and CDR2 FVKESK. CDR3 loop: CASSQESLAGSTDTQYF. The CDR3 region has the DNA TGTGCCAGCAGCCAAGAGAGTCTAGCCGGGAGCACAGATACGCAGTATTTT.

The chain joins TRBV4-1 to TRBJ2-6, with no clear D. Germline assignment: CDR1 MGHRA and CDR2 YSYEKL. CDR3 size: 16 residues. V was cut by 0 bases and J by 0 bases, with 6 bases left in between. In DNA form, the CDR3 reads TGCGCCAGCAGCCAAGATTTCGCCTCTGGGGCCAACGTCCTGACTTTC. Translating it yields CASSQDFASGANVLTF.

This chain joins TRBV28 and TRBJ1-2; D may be TRBD1 (6 bases). Trimming took off 4 bases at V and 1 base at J, with 10 bases between the two ends. The CDR3 runs 14 residues. Germline assignment: CDR1 MDHEN and CDR2 SYDVKM. The CDR3 DNA is TGTGCCAGCAGTTGGGAGGGGGGTAACTATGGCTACACCTTC. It yields the protein CASSWEGGNYGYTF.

V and J are TRBV4-1 and TRBJ2-1; 8 nucleotides align to TRBD2. The V gene end was trimmed by 4 bases and the J gene end by 4 bases; junction bases not matched to a gene: 9. CDR3 length: 16 residues. Germline lookup yields CDR1 MGHRA and CDR2 YSYEKL. The chain's CDR3 is CASSPRRAGEYNEQFF. The CDR3 DNA sequence: TGCGCCAGCAGCCCCCGCCGAGCGGGGGAGTACAATGAGCAGTTCTTC.

This clonotype was picked up a small number of times. The rearrangement joins TRBV12-3 or TRBV12-4 to TRBJ2-7; possibly TRBD2 for D (5 bases). Trimming cost V 6 bases and J 0 bases, with 18 bases left between them. CDR3 size: 16 residues. The CDR3 DNA sequence: TGTGCCAGCAGCCTCGCCCTAGCATCGAGCTCCTACGAGCAGTACTTC. Protein sequence: CASSLALASSSYEQYF.

The chain combines TRBV28 with TRBJ1-4, with D unresolved. The germline V and J ends were trimmed by 4 bases and 0 bases, with 9 bases remaining between them. This CDR3 has 15 residues. Germline V CDR1 and CDR2: MDHEN, SYDVKM. The CDR3 DNA is TGTGCCAGCAGTTCCCACACTTCAACTAATGAAAAACTGTTTTTT. It translates to CASSSHTSTNEKLFF.

The rearrangement uses TRBV4-3 and TRBJ1-1; 10 bases align to TRBD1. The CDR3 spans 15 residues. Germline V gene lookup returns CDR1 LGHNA and CDR2 YSLEER. The J segment lost 4 bases and the V segment lost 3 bases, leaving 5 bases of the junction unmatched. CDR3 residues: CASSHGQGVSTEAFF. CDR3 DNA sequence: TGCGCCAGCAGCCACGGACAGGGGGTGAGCACTGAAGCTTTCTTT.

J is TRBJ1-1 and V is TRBV18; 7 positions match TRBD1. The junction had 3 bases not matched to a gene; V was cut back by 4 bases and J by 7 bases. The CDR3 loop spans 12 amino acids. Germline CDR1 and CDR2: KGHSH and LQKENI. CDR3 sequence (DNA): TGTGCCAGCTCACAACGACAGGGTGAAGCTTTCTTT. This encodes CASSQRQGEAFF.

The chain joins TRBV2 to TRBJ1-5; D gene ambiguous. The CDR3 runs 15 residues. Per germline, CDR1 SNHLY and CDR2 FYNNEI. V dropped 4 bases and J dropped 2 bases, with 12 bases sitting between them. The CDR3 here is CASSVLPSGNQPQHF. CDR3 nucleotide sequence: TGTGCCAGCAGTGTATTGCCGAGCGGCAATCAGCCCCAGCATTTT.

CDR3 residues: CASSLGDRGPTGELFF. The CDR3 region has the DNA TGTGCCAGCAGCTTAGGAGACAGGGGACCCACCGGGGAGCTGTTTTTT. The chain is built from TRBV7-9 and TRBJ2-2; TRBD1 matches at 8 bases. Losses at the gene ends were 1 base for V and 4 bases for J; bases not matched to a gene: 5. In germline, CDR1 is SEHNR, CDR2 FQNEAQ (reference sequence). This CDR3 is 16 amino acids long.

The rearrangement uses TRBV4-3 and TRBJ2-1; TRBD2 aligns across 9 bases. The ends lost 1 base at V and 8 bases at J; junction bases unmatched: 9. The CDR3 runs 16 residues. CDR1 LGHNA and CDR2 YSLEER come from the germline V gene. As DNA, the CDR3 is TGCGCCAGCAGCCAAGGGTGGGCTAGCGGGACGGATGAGCAGTTCTTC. Amino acids: CASSQGWASGTDEQFF.

The chain recombines TRBV20-1 with TRBJ1-1, with unresolved D. The CDR3 is 12 residues long. Germline lookup yields CDR1 DFQATT and CDR2 SNEGSKA (reference sequence). V shed 1 base and J shed 5 bases, with 8 bases lying between them. CDR3 nucleotides: TGCAGTGCTAGAGGTGGTATGACTGAAGCTTTCTTT. Its translation: CSARGGMTEAFF.

In this sample, this clonotype turned up once. The chain is built from TRBV5-1 and TRBJ2-4; maybe TRBD2 (5 bases). The J call could be wrong; TRBJ2-7 is a better fit for the DNA end. This CDR3 comprises 15 residues. Per the germline V gene, CDR1 is SGHRS and CDR2 is YFSETQ. The CDR3 coding sequence is TGCGCCAGCAGCTTATCTAGCACAATTTCCTACGAGCAGTACTTC. Translating it yields CASSLSSTISYEQYF.

There are a few counts of this clonotype. The chain employs TRBV15 and TRBJ2-7; weak D call: TRBD2 (5 bases). Looked up from germline, CDR1 is LNHNV and CDR2 is YYDKDF (reference sequence). The CDR3 is 14 amino acids. Between the trimmed V and J ends, which lost 3 bases and 2 bases, there was a span of 11 bases. The DNA of the CDR3 is TGTGCCACCAGCAGGGACTTCGGGCCCTACGAGCAGTACTTC. Amino acids: CATSRDFGPYEQYF.

V gene TRBV7-9 combines with J gene TRBJ2-5; 11 bases map to TRBD1. CDR3 length: 15 amino acids. The V and J ends lost 5 bases and 11 bases, in that order; junction bases with no gene match: 13. The germline gives CDR1 SEHNR, CDR2 FQNEAQ (reference sequence). This CDR3 is CASSPSGTGGIEQYF. CDR3 in DNA: TGTGCCAGCAGCCCTAGTGGGACAGGGGGAATAGAGCAGTACTTC.

Notes on this clonotype: One end of the junction does not line up with germline, which may come from a read error. This chain uses TRBV3-1 with TRBJ2-5; no firm D call. CDR1 and CDR2 (germline): LGHDT, YNNKEL (reference sequence). The CDR3 is made up of 15 amino acids. CDR3: CACSQADQRRETQYF. For the CDR3, the DNA is TGTGCCTGCAGCCAAGCTGATCAGCGACGGGAGACCCAGTACTTC.

This chain joins TRBV3-1 and TRBJ2-3; D remains unclear. V was pared by 0 bases and J by 5 bases, with 9 bases between. The CDR3 runs 14 residues. The germline CDR1 and CDR2 sequences are LGHDT and YNNKEL (reference sequence). Here the CDR3 reads CASSQDRSLDTQYF. The CDR3 DNA sequence: TGTGCCAGCAGCCAAGATCGGAGTCTAGATACGCAGTATTTT.

This clonotype was counted only a few times. J is TRBJ2-4 and V is TRBV4-3; D not resolved. This CDR3 is 16 amino acids long. Trimming left V 1 base short and J 1 base short, with 11 bases between. CDR1 LGHNA and CDR2 YSLEER come from the germline V gene. The CDR3 here is CASSQALGTAKNIQYF. The CDR3 region has the DNA TGCGCCAGCAGCCAAGCTCTGGGTACGGCCAAAAACATTCAGTACTTC.

The chain couples TRBV6-5 to TRBJ2-1; D could derive from TRBD1 or TRBD2 (5 bases each). Deletions cut 6 bases from V and 9 bases from J, with 9 bases between. This CDR3 region has 11 residues. CDR1 and CDR2 from the germline V gene are MNHEY and SVGAGI. CDR3: CASRARGEQFF. The CDR3 DNA is TGTGCCAGCAGAGCGAGGGGTGAGCAGTTCTTC.

This clonotype was detected only once. The chain couples TRBV7-2 to TRBJ2-2; D assignment may be TRBD1 or TRBD2 (5 bases each). The CDR3 extends over 16 amino acids. CDR1 is SGHTA, CDR2 FQGNSA, per germline. Trimming took 5 bases from V and 7 from J, leaving 20 bases between them. CDR3 sequence: CASSAQFVGTGGELFF. CDR3 DNA: TGTGCCAGCAGCGCACAATTTGTAGGGACGGGCGGGGAGCTGTTTTTT.

The gene calls are TRBV6-6 and TRBJ2-7; D gene unclear. The CDR3 contains 16 residues. CDR1 and CDR2 (germline): MNHNY, SVGAGI (reference sequence). The ends were cut back, 4 bases at V and 0 bases at J, with 16 bases in the middle. The CDR3 spells CASSSLRTASSYEQYF. CDR3 DNA sequence: TGTGCCAGCAGTTCCCTACGGACCGCCAGCTCCTACGAGCAGTACTTC.